Sequencing of this T cell receptor (beta chain) was carried out in a study of identical twins. This CDR3 region has 16 residues. Losses at the gene ends were 4 bases for V and 2 bases for J; bases not matched to a gene: 4. CDR1 and CDR2 (germline): LGHDT, YNNKEL (reference sequence). Using its own MiXCR run on the 5' RACE reads, TCRdb lists one record per CDR3 protein. There are around 550,000 distinct CDR3 sequences in the sample; roughly 15% occur only once, and around 0.48% lies in the top ten. Only a few counts were recorded for this clonotype. The antigen remains unidentified. Study results and limitations: A cross-sectional statistical analysis, not follow-up of the same donors, supported the conclusions.

This same sample was also taken into another study, of yellow fever vaccine responses in identical twins.

The V gene is TRBV3-1, the J gene TRBJ2-1, with 11 bases aligning to TRBD2. Material for sequencing was CD4+ T cells sorted from blood. The TCR originated in a woman aged 18 to 35 in good health. CDR3 amino acids: CASSRLAGGAYNEQFF. CDR3 coding DNA: TGTGCCAGCAGCCGGCTAGCGGGGGGCGCCTACAATGAGCAGTTCTTC.